This TCR beta chain was identified in a study of T cells in narcolepsy. The table came from immunoSEQ multiplex PCR; TCRdb's copy has only in-frame clones and leaves some out. The sample contains tens of thousands of clones, 70% to 80% of which appear only once. V was cut by 5 bases and J by 1 base, with 12 bases left in between. This CDR3 region has 15 residues. The germline gives CDR1 SSHAT, CDR2 FNYEAQ (reference sequence). Sequenced: CD45RA- memory CD4+ T cells from PBMCs. This TCR was sampled from a human donor with narcolepsy. The rearrangement joins TRBV7-7 to TRBJ2-1; D not resolved. This CDR3 is CASSPNPGSYNEQFF. CDR3 DNA: TGTGCCAGCAGCCCCAATCCTGGATCCTACAATGAGCAGTTCTTC.